Listed below are T cell receptor beta chains from one sample, sequenced in a study of T cell changes during pregnancy in multiple sclerosis. The protocol was immunoSEQ multiplex PCR, while the TCRdb copy is restricted to in-frame clones and leaves out a portion. The table includes about 52,000 clones, about 92% detected once. The starting material was CD4+ T cells from peripheral blood mononuclear cells, obtained in the third trimester of pregnancy. The source is a female donor with multiple sclerosis, enrolled in a pregnancy study. CDR3s include the opening cysteine and the closing phenylalanine or tryptophan. The order of the fields is CDR3 protein, J gene, CDR3 length, V gene.

CASSFSPDPDTQYF TRBJ2-3 14 TRBV7-3
CASSVDHWGGVNTEAFF TRBJ1-1 17 TRBV9
CASSLGLAGVQETQYF TRBJ2-5 16 TRBV4-2
CASSPGQGAEKLFF TRBJ1-4 14 TRBV4-3
CASSLGQGGTGELFF TRBJ2-2 15 TRBV7-2
CASSLQGSSNQPQHF TRBJ1-5 15 TRBV5-6
CASSPRIERGTTDTQYF TRBJ2-3 17 TRBV9
CASMRRQGAVGETQYF TRBJ2-5 16 TRBV5-1
CASRVDRVEFDAYNEQFF TRBJ2-1 18 TRBV7-9
CASSQDPGDNSPLHF TRBJ1-6 15 TRBV4-2
CASAAHRGEQFF TRBJ2-1 12 TRBV6-4
CASKGLAAGLYEQYF TRBJ2-7 15 TRBV6-5
CASSYSWGGTDTQYF TRBJ2-3 15 TRBV6-6
CASSQPGRAEAFF TRBJ1-1 13 TRBV4-1
CSVAPAQGDSEKLFF TRBJ1-4 15 TRBV29-1
CASSLEASGATGELFF TRBJ2-2 16 TRBV7-9
CASSVDGRASNQPQHF TRBJ1-5 16 TRBV9
CASSQSTVGYNAFF TRBJ1-1 14 TRBV16
CASSPRGRTGHGELFF TRBJ2-2 16 TRBV7-2
CASSERAYFLGYTF TRBJ1-2 14 TRBV2
CASSSSYEQYF TRBJ2-7 11 TRBV11-2
CASSQVGFGGAGNTIYF TRBJ1-3 17 TRBV4-3
CASSARGAGGDTQYF TRBJ2-3 15 TRBV6-1
CASNTGTGEVRYGYTF TRBJ1-2 16 TRBV7-3
CAWNPGQLSSGNTIYF TRBJ1-3 16 TRBV30
CASSLEARQGGEKLFF TRBJ1-4 16 TRBV5-1
CASSRDRDNEEKLFF TRBJ1-4 15 TRBV6-5
CASSLETGANYGYTF TRBJ1-2 15 TRBV7-8
CASSEFRRNSYEQYF TRBJ2-7 15 TRBV25-1
CASSELDEQFF TRBJ2-1 11 TRBV5-1
CASSAQGRGSYGYTF TRBJ1-2 15 TRBV18
CASSELGRDTQYF TRBJ2-3 13 TRBV7-3
CASSRSGQGAVYGYTF TRBJ1-2 16 TRBV7-6
CASSEHYRVTEQFF TRBJ2-1 14 TRBV2
CASSSWAFRHYGYTF TRBJ1-2 15 TRBV7-2
CASSRRGEWDIRGDEQFF TRBJ2-1 18 TRBV5-5
CASSESAGQTATNEKLFF TRBJ1-4 18 TRBV10-1
CASGLSGGIYNEQFF TRBJ2-1 15 TRBV12-5
CASSGAGTVNTEAFF TRBJ1-1 15 TRBV9
CASSRDSTYEQYF TRBJ2-7 13 TRBV5-1
CAIRPTGTAPRDYGYTF TRBJ1-2 17 TRBV10-3
CASSFRFTGANTGELFF TRBJ2-2 17 TRBV25-1